The T cell receptor (beta chain) described here comes from a study of preoperative IRX-2 immunotherapy in early breast cancer (dated by TCRdb to the late 2010s). The library was generated by the immunoSEQ multiplex PCR assay. Sourced from immuneACCESS, this table was stored by TCRdb with only in-frame sequences that have V and J called. A share of the clones is absent; for the studies checked, an unresolved V gene accounts for under half, and the remainder has no known explanation. The sample data list around 25,000 clones, and about 90% of these were observed just once. In total, the top ten clones hold roughly 30% of the sample. Deletion took 4 bases off V and 0 bases off J, with a span of 8 bases between the germline ends. The CDR3 spans 15 residues, from the cysteine through the phenylalanine. Only the CDR3 portion is preserved as DNA: 45 bases, with reading frame beginning at the first base. Looking up the germline V gene yields CDR1 SGHRS and CDR2 YFSETQ.

The treatment or condition label here, explained by the study, means: preoperative locoregional IRX-2 cytokine immunotherapy. The samples were obtained from a phase Ib study that tested preoperative, locoregional IRX-2 cytokine immunotherapy designed to prime immune responses. Before surgery, IRX-2 was given to the donors, who were patients with early-stage breast cancer. As for this clone: The clone's antigen remains unknown. Base qualities are missing; no much larger clone stands one base away.

The rearrangement combines TRBV5-1 with TRBJ1-6; D gene: possibly TRBD1, on 6 matching bases. This TCR was recovered from a human donor with breast cancer. The sequenced sample was tumor tissue, obtained after IRX-2 immunotherapy. The CDR3: CASSQDSSYNSPLHF. In nucleotides, the sequence is TGCGCCAGCAGCCAGGACAGCTCCTATAATTCACCCCTCCACTTT.